Listed below are T cell receptor beta chains from one sample, sequenced in a study of CD4+ T cells in melanoma. Some clones are missing from TCRdb's copy, which holds only in-frame ones; the method was immunoSEQ multiplex PCR. The repertoire includes 8,000 to 10,000 clones, about 78% of them detected once, and approximately 24% sits in the top ten. Sequencing used tumor tissue. The source is a human donor with melanoma. Both conserved end residues are part of each CDR3. D genes are given only for firm matches.

j_call: TRBJ1-3
v_call: TRBV29-1
d_call: TRBD1
cdr3_aa: CSAGQPGMNTIYF

j_call: TRBJ1-3
v_call: TRBV6-1
d_call: .
cdr3_aa: CASSHMMGNTIYF

j_call: TRBJ2-7
v_call: TRBV5-1
d_call: .
cdr3_aa: CASRDNTYEQYF

j_call: TRBJ2-1
v_call: TRBV7-2
d_call: .
cdr3_aa: CASSFLRGADEQFF

j_call: TRBJ1-3
v_call: TRBV5-6
d_call: TRBD1
cdr3_aa: CASSSLDRAGNTIYF

j_call: TRBJ1-4
v_call: TRBV10-3
d_call: .
cdr3_aa: CAISESNKRGDTNEKLFF

j_call: TRBJ1-1
v_call: TRBV30
d_call: .
cdr3_aa: CAWSVSPAGAVTEAFF

j_call: TRBJ2-4
v_call: TRBV18
d_call: .
cdr3_aa: CASSPPNTRSGAKNIQYF

j_call: TRBJ2-6
v_call: TRBV11-2
d_call: .
cdr3_aa: CASRVGRTYSGANVLTF

j_call: TRBJ1-1
v_call: TRBV6-1
d_call: .
cdr3_aa: CASGRDYTEAFF

j_call: TRBJ2-2
v_call: TRBV18
d_call: TRBD1
cdr3_aa: CASSPQGAGTGELFF

j_call: TRBJ2-7
v_call: TRBV16
d_call: .
cdr3_aa: CASSRQIRTATYEQYF

j_call: TRBJ1-2
v_call: TRBV7-9
d_call: .
cdr3_aa: CASSSAGEKSDYGYTF

j_call: TRBJ1-5
v_call: TRBV2
d_call: .
cdr3_aa: CASIANNPSNQPQHF

j_call: TRBJ2-1
v_call: TRBV5-1
d_call: .
cdr3_aa: CASSLERYLWNEQFF

j_call: TRBJ2-5
v_call: TRBV6-1
d_call: .
cdr3_aa: CASRRGGGETQYF

j_call: TRBJ1-1
v_call: TRBV2
d_call: TRBD1
cdr3_aa: CAGPPGQGNTEAFF

j_call: TRBJ1-6
v_call: TRBV19
d_call: .
cdr3_aa: CASTIRNSPLHF

j_call: TRBJ2-3
v_call: TRBV27
d_call: .
cdr3_aa: CASASVTDTQYF

j_call: TRBJ2-3
v_call: TRBV5-6
d_call: .
cdr3_aa: CASSLFQGRADTQYF

j_call: TRBJ1-1
v_call: TRBV9
d_call: .
cdr3_aa: CASTPLQGGLNEAFF

j_call: TRBJ2-5
v_call: TRBV2
d_call: .
cdr3_aa: CASSDPDKGETQYF

j_call: TRBJ1-1
v_call: TRBV4-1
d_call: TRBD1
cdr3_aa: CASSQPDRVSTEAFF

j_call: TRBJ2-7
v_call: TRBV11-1
d_call: .
cdr3_aa: CASSMSGPYEQYF

j_call: TRBJ1-1
v_call: TRBV7-9
d_call: .
cdr3_aa: CASSPLMNTEAFF

j_call: TRBJ2-1
v_call: TRBV7-3
d_call: .
cdr3_aa: CASSSFGSSSYNEQFF

j_call: TRBJ2-4
v_call: TRBV13
d_call: .
cdr3_aa: CASSSVSGLAKNIQYF

j_call: TRBJ2-5
v_call: TRBV18
d_call: TRBD1
cdr3_aa: CASSTMGQGTPETQYF

j_call: TRBJ2-7
v_call: TRBV27
d_call: .
cdr3_aa: CASSLLPQSYEQYF

j_call: TRBJ1-6
v_call: TRBV9
d_call: .
cdr3_aa: CASSNTPGSSYNSPLHF

j_call: TRBJ2-1
v_call: TRBV15
d_call: TRBD1
cdr3_aa: CATSRGADRAYYNEQFF

j_call: TRBJ1-4
v_call: TRBV13
d_call: TRBD1
cdr3_aa: CASSLTGIEGAGEKLFF